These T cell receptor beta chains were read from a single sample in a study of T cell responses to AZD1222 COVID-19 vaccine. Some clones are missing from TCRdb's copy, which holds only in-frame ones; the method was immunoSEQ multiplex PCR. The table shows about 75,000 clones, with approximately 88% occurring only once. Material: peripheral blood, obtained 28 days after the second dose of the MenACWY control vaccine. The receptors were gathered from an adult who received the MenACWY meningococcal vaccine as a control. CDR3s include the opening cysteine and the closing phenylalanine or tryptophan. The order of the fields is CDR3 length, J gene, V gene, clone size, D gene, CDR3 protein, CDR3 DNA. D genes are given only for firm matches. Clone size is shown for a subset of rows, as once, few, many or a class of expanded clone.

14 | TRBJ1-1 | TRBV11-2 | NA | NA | CASSLGGGRTEAFF | TGTGCCAGCAGCTTAGGGGGGGGCAGGACTGAAGCTTTCTTT
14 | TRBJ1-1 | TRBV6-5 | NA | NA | CASSYSGPITEAFF | TGTGCCAGCAGTTACTCGGGCCCGATCACTGAAGCTTTCTTT
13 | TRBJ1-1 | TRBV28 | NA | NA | CASSPVKNTEAFF | TGTGCCAGCAGTCCCGTCAAGAACACTGAAGCTTTCTTT
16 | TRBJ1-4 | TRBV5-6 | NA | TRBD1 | CASSSPGGAGNEKLFF | TGTGCCAGCAGCTCACCAGGGGGCGCGGGGAATGAAAAACTGTTTTTT
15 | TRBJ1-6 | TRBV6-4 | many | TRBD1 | CASSESTGGVSPLHF | TGTGCCAGCAGTGAATCGACAGGGGGCGTCTCACCCCTCCACTTT
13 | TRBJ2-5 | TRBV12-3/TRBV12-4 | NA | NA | CASSLSRKETQYF | TGTGCCAGCAGTTTAAGCAGAAAAGAGACCCAGTACTTC
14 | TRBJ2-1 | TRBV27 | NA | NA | CASSPGLLYNEQFF | TGTGCCAGCAGTCCAGGACTATTATACAATGAGCAGTTCTTC
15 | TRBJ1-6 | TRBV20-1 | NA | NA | CSASVPGLVNSPLHF | TGCAGTGCTAGTGTCCCAGGGTTGGTGAATTCACCCCTCCACTTT
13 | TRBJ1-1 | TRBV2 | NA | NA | CASSEFVNTEAFF | TGTGCCAGCAGTGAATTCGTGAACACTGAAGCTTTCTTT
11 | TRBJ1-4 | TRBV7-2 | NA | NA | CASSSGEKLFF | TGTGCCAGCAGCTCGGGTGAAAAACTGTTTTTT
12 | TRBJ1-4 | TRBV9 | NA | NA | CASSALNEKLFF | TGTGCCAGCAGCGCCTTAAATGAAAAACTGTTTTTT
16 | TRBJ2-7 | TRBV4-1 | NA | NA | CASSQDPTGGSYEQYF | TGCGCCAGCAGCCAAGATCCGACAGGCGGGTCCTACGAGCAGTACTTC
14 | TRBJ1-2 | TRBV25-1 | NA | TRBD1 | CASSGDRVVYGYTF | TGTGCCAGCAGTGGGGACAGGGTGGTATATGGCTACACCTTC
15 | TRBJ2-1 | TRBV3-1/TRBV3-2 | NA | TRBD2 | CASSQEASGVSWQFF | TGTGCCAGCAGCCAAGAGGCTAGCGGGGTCTCGTGGCAGTTCTTC
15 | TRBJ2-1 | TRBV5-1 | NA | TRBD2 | CASSAGLAGGIEQFF | TGCGCCAGCAGCGCCGGACTAGCGGGGGGGATCGAGCAGTTCTTC
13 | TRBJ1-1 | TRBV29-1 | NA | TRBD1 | CSLMITGGTEAFF | TGCAGCCTAATGATTACAGGGGGCACTGAAGCTTTCTTT
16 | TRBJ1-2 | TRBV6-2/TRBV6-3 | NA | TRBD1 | CASSQPPGQLSYGYTF | TGTGCCAGCAGTCAGCCCCCGGGACAGTTGAGCTATGGCTACACCTTC
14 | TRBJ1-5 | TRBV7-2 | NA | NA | CASSLVGGESPQHF | TGTGCCAGCAGCTTAGTTGGGGGGGAATCGCCCCAGCATTTT
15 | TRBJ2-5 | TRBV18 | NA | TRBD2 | CASSTTSGGSETQYF | TGTGCCAGCTCAACAACTAGCGGGGGGAGTGAGACCCAGTACTTC
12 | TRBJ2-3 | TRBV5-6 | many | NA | CASSGLEDTQYF | TGTGCCAGCAGTGGATTGGAAGATACGCAGTATTTT
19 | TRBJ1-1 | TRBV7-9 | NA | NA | CASSRLKTLLIKENTEAFF | TGTGCCAGCAGCCGATTAAAGACCCTACTAATCAAGGAGAACACTGAAGCTTTCTTT
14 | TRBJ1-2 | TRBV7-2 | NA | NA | CASSSTGGLGGYTF | TGTGCCAGCAGCTCGACGGGGGGGCTCGGTGGCTACACCTTC
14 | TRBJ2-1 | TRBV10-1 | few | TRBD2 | CASSEWGGFNEQFF | TGCGCCAGCAGTGAGTGGGGGGGGTTTAATGAGCAGTTCTTC
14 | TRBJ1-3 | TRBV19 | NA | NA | CASRKGQVGNTIYF | TGTGCCAGTAGGAAGGGGCAGGTCGGAAACACCATATATTTT
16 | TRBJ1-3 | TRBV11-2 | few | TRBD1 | CASSTTRQGWGNTIYF | TGTGCCAGCAGCACCACTAGACAGGGTTGGGGAAACACCATATATTTT
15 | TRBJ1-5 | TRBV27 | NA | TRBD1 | CASSVTGLGNQPQHF | TGTGCCAGCAGTGTGACAGGGTTGGGCAATCAGCCCCAGCATTTT
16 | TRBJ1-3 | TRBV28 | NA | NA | CASSSRGSRAGNTIYF | TGTGCCAGCAGTTCAAGGGGGAGCAGGGCTGGAAACACCATATATTTT
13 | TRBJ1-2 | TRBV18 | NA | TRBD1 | CASTYQGTDGYTF | TGTGCCAGCACGTACCAAGGGACAGACGGCTACACCTTC
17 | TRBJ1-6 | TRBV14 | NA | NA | CASSRRGPSSYNSPLHF | TGTGCCAGCAGCCGAAGAGGGCCGAGCTCCTATAATTCACCCCTCCACTTT
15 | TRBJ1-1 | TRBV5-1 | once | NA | CASSLERQQNTEAFF | TGCGCCAGCAGCTTGGAACGGCAGCAGAACACTGAAGCTTTCTTT
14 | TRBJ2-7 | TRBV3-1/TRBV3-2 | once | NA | CASSPGPSSYEQYF | TGTGCCAGCAGCCCGGGACCGAGCTCCTACGAGCAGTACTTC
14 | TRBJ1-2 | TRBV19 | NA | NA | CASGNRDSGRSYTF | TGTGCCAGTGGGAACCGGGACTCTGGAAGAAGCTACACCTTC
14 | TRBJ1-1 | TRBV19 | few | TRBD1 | CASSLGTVNTEAFF | TGTGCCAGTAGTCTCGGGACAGTGAACACTGAAGCTTTCTTT
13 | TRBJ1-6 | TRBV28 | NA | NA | CASRPHSNSPLHF | TGTGCCAGCAGACCACACAGTAATTCACCCCTCCACTTT
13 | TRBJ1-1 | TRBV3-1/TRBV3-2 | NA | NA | CASSQVPGGEAFF | TGTGCCAGCAGCCAAGTCCCGGGCGGTGAAGCTTTCTTT
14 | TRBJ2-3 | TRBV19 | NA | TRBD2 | CASSMGGGTDTQYF | TGTGCCAGTAGTATGGGGGGGGGCACAGATACGCAGTATTTT
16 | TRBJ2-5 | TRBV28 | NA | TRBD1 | CASSPFGQGTQETQYF | TGTGCCAGCAGTCCGTTCGGACAGGGGACTCAAGAGACCCAGTACTTC
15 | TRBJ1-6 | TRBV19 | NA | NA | CASTIGSSYNSPLHF | TGTGCCAGTACGATCGGGAGCTCCTATAATTCACCCCTCCACTTT
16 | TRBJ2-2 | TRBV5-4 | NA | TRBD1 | CASSGKTGADTGELFF | TGTGCCAGCAGCGGGAAGACAGGGGCCGACACCGGGGAGCTGTTTTTT
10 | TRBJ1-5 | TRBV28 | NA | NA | CASGDQPQHF | TGTGCCAGCGGGGATCAGCCCCAGCATTTT
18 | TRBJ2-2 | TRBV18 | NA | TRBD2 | CASSLLTVAGGATGELFF | TGTGCCAGCTCACTCCTGACGGTAGCGGGGGGAGCCACCGGGGAGCTGTTTTTT
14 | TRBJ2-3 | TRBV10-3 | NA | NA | CAISAGQLADTQYF | TGTGCCATCAGTGCGGGTCAGCTTGCAGATACGCAGTATTTT
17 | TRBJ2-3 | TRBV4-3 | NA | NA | CASSQEAGRGSTDTQYF | TGCGCCAGCAGCCAAGAAGCAGGCAGGGGAAGCACAGATACGCAGTATTTT